This record covers a single TCR beta chain. Which antigen it targets is not known. No base quality information exists; no much larger clone differs at one position. The source of the sample is a study of blood T cell repertoires in COVID-19 (dated by TCRdb to 2018 to 2020). Notes on the research overall: The collaborator samples originated in the United States, Italy and Spain and spanned the acute and convalescent phases of COVID-19. The prospective study material was composed of cDNA or gDNA derived from T cells, B-cell-depleted T cells, or PBMCs. The dataset comprised deeply sampled blood TCRbeta repertoires from subjects exposed to, actively infected with, or recovered from COVID-19. The repertoires were released in a freely available public database meant as a resource for research on the immune response to SARS-CoV-2. The samples were drawn from the first 160 participants of the ongoing ImmuneRACE study and from 1,254 subjects provided by 6 global collaborators. A de-identified subject ID, COVID-19 status, age in years and sex were almost always included in the sample metadata. HLA class I and class II types, where available, came from metadata supplied by the sample provider rather than from assay-based typing.

TCRbeta CDR3 regions were amplified from genomic DNA using the immunoSEQ Assay, a bias-controlled multiplex PCR. The original methods were these. Within the assay, amplification of reference gene primers was used to estimate how many nucleated cells each sample contained. To quantify the absolute abundance of each unique TCRbeta CDR3 rearrangement, sequence reads were collapsed and filtered. For each sample, productive Simpson clonality was calculated as the square root of Simpson's diversity index across productive rearrangements. Drawn from immuneACCESS, this table holds only the in-frame rearrangements with V and J called that TCRdb kept. Clones are partly lost; checked studies trace under half to an unresolved V gene and leave the rest unexplained. For V, J and clone size, that table is used; D and trimming come from the DNA. Present in this sample are 300,000 or so clones, 80% to 90% of which were seen just once. The ten top clones hold around 4% of the sample.

Study-wide conclusions, independent of this receptor: How much clinical and demographic metadata was included differed by source and by participant, and the metadata was provided uncurated.

Enrolling through a virtual design, the prospective study's participants ranged in age from roughly 18 to 89 years and lived across some 23 United States geographic areas. In the prospective study, participants were assigned to cohorts based on the clinical history participants reported in a screening survey and a study questionnaire. In the prospective study, mobile phlebotomists collected whole blood, serum and a nasopharyngeal or oropharyngeal swab from each participant. Over a 2-month period, participants in the prospective study had the option of providing additional blood draws and questionnaires. Before DNA extraction, prospective study blood samples were shipped either frozen or at room temperature. Source material: PBMCs or T cells enriched from blood (not recorded which). This TCR came from a woman in her 40s with acute COVID-19.

The DNA reads TGTGCCAGCAGCGTAGAACTCGTTTTACGAGGCGCCGGGGAGCTGTTTTTT. It translates to CASSVELVLRGAGELFF. The chain is assembled from TRBV9 and TRBJ2-2, with no confidently assigned D gene. The germline ends are 18 bases apart after V is trimmed by 0 bases and J by 6 bases. Taken from the germline V gene, the CDR1 and CDR2 loops are SGDLS and YYNGEE. The CDR3 runs 17 amino acids, cysteine and phenylalanine included. Of the read, only the CDR3 DNA is kept; its 51 bases are in frame from base 1. This CDR3, with the reference TRBV9 and TRBJ2-2 proteins standing in past its ends, gives the full variable domain DSGVTQTPKHLITATGQRVTLRCSPRSGDLSVYWYQQSLDQGLQFLIQYYNGEERAKGNILERFSAQQFPDLHSELNLSSLELGDSALYFCASSVELVLRGAGELFFGEGSRLTVL.